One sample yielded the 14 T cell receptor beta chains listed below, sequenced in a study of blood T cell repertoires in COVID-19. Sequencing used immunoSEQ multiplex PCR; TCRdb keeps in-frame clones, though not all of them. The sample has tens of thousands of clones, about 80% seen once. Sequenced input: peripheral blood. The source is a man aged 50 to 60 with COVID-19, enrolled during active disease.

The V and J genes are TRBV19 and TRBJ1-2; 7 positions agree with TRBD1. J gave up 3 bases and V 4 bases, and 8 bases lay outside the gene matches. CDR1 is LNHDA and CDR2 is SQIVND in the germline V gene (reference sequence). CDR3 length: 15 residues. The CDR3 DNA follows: TGTGCCAGTAGTAGAAGACAGGGAGATTACTATGGCTACACCTTC. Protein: CASSRRQGDYYGYTF.

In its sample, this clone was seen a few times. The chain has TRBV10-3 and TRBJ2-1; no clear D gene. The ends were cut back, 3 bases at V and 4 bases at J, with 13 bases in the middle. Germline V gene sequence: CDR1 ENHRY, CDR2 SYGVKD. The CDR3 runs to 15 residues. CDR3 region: CAISETQNPYNEQFF. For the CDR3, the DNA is TGTGCCATCAGTGAAACACAAAATCCTTACAATGAGCAGTTCTTC.

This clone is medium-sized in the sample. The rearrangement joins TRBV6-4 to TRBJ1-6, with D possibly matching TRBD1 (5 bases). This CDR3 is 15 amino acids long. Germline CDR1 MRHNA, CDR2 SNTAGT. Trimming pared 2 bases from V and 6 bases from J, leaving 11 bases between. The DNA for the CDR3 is TGTGCCAGCAGTGACCATACAGGACCTAATTCACCCCTCCACTTT. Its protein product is CASSDHTGPNSPLHF.

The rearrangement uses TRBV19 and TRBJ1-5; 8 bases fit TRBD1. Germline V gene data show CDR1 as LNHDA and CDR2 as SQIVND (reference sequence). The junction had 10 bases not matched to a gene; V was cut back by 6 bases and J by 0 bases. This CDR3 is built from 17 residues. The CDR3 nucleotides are TGTGCCAGTAGGCTCAACAGGGGGGGATATAGCAATCAGCCCCAGCATTTT. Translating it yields CASRLNRGGYSNQPQHF.

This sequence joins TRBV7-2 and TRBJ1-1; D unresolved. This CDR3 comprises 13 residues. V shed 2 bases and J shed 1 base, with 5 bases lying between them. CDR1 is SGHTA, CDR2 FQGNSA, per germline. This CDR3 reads CASSLNWNTEAFF. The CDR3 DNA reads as TGTGCCAGCAGCTTAAACTGGAACACTGAAGCTTTCTTT.

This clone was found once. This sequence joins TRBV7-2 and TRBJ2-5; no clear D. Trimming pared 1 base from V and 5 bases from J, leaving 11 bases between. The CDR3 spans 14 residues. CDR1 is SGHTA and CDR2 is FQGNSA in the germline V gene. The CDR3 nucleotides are TGTGCCAGCAGCTTAGGGTCCGGGTTTGAGACCCAGTACTTC. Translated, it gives CASSLGSGFETQYF.

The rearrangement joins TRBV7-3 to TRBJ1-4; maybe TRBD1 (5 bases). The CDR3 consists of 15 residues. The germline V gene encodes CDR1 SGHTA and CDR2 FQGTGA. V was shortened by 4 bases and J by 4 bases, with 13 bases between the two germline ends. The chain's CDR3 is CASSSFDRVNEKLFF. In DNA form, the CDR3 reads TGTGCCAGCAGCTCGTTCGACAGAGTTAATGAAAAACTGTTTTTT.

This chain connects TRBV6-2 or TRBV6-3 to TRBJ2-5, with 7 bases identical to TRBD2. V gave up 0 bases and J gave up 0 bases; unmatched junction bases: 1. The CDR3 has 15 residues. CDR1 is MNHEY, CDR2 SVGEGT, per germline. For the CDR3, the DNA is TGTGCCAGCAGTTACTCCAGCGGGGACCAAGAGACCCAGTACTTC. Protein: CASSYSSGDQETQYF.

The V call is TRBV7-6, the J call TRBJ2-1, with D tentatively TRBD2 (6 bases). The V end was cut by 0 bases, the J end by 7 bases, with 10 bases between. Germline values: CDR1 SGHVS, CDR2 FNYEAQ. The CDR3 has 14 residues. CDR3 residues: CASSLARGGNEQFF. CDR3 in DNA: TGTGCCAGCAGCTTAGCGCGTGGGGGGAATGAGCAGTTCTTC.

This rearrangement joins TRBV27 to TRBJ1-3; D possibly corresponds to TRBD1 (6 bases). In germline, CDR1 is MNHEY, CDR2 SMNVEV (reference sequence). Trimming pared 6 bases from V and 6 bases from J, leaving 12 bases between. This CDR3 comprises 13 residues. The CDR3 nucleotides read TGTGCCAGCAGCGCAGGGGTGGAAAACACCATATATTTT. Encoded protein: CASSAGVENTIYF.

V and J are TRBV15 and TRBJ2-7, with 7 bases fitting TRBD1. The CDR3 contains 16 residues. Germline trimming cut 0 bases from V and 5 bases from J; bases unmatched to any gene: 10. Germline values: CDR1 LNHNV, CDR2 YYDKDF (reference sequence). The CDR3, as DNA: TGTGCCACCAGCAGAGATAAAGACAGGGCCAGTAACGAGCAGTACTTC. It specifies CATSRDKDRASNEQYF.

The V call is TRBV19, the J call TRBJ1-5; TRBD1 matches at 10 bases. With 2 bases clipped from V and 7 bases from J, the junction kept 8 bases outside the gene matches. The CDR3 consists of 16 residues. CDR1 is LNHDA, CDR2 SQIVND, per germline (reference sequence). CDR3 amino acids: CASSIFGQGGSQPQHF. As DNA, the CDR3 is TGTGCCAGTAGTATATTTGGACAGGGGGGGAGCCAGCCCCAGCATTTT.

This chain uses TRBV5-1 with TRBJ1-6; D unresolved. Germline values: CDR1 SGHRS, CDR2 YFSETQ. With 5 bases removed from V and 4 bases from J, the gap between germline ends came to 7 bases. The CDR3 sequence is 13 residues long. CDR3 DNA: TGCGCCAGCAGGTCAGATTATAATTCACCCCTCCACTTT. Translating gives CASRSDYNSPLHF.

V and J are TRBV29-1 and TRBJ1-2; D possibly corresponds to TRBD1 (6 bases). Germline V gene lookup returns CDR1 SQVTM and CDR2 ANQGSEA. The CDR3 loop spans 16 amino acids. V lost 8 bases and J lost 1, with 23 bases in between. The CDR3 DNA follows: TGCAGCCCGCCCCCAGACAGGTGGATGTATAACTATGGCTACACCTTC. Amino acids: CSPPPDRWMYNYGYTF. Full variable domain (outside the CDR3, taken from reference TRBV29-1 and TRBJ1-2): SAVISQKPSRDICQRGTSLTIQCQVDSQVTMMFWYRQQPGQSLTLIATANQGSEATYESGFVIDKFPISRPNLTFSTLTVSNMSPEDSSIYLCSPPPDRWMYNYGYTFGSGTRLTVV.